This is a list of T cell receptor beta chains from one sample in a study of cytomegalovirus exposure and HLA in healthy donors. Repertoires were generated with immunoSEQ multiplex PCR, while TCRdb's copy carries only in-frame clones and drops some. Of 120,000 or so clones listed, around three quarters are singletons. Sequencing input: PBMCs. The receptors shown here come from a woman aged 25 to 45 in good health and CMV-seronegative. CDR3s include the opening cysteine and the closing phenylalanine or tryptophan. Fields, in order: D gene, clone size, CDR3 length, J gene, V gene, CDR3 protein, CDR3 DNA. A D gene is named only where the DNA matches it firmly. For some rows the clone size is stated as once, few or many, or as a class when expanded; others skip it.

>TRBD1|-|16|TRBJ2-7|TRBV28
CASSLSPTGPSYEQYF
TGTGCCAGCAGTTTATCCCCGACAGGGCCGTCCTACGAGCAGTACTTC
>-|-|14|TRBJ2-5|TRBV7-7
CASIEAGDLETQYF
TGTGCTAGCATCGAGGCGGGTGACTTAGAGACCCAGTACTTC
>-|-|14|TRBJ1-1|TRBV19
CATSGFPLNTEAFF
TGTGCCACCTCAGGTTTCCCCCTGAACACTGAAGCTTTCTTT
>-|-|15|TRBJ2-1|TRBV5-4
CASSYGQSSYNEQFF
TGTGCCAGCAGCTACGGACAGAGCTCCTACAATGAGCAGTTCTTC
>TRBD1|-|16|TRBJ2-5|TRBV4-1
CASSRTPGQMSETQYF
TGCGCCAGCAGCCGAACGCCGGGACAGATGTCGGAGACCCAGTACTTC
>-|few|14|TRBJ2-7|TRBV2
CASTSDRITYEQYF
TGTGCCAGCACCTCCGACAGGATTACCTACGAGCAGTACTTC
>TRBD2|few|15|TRBJ2-7|TRBV9
CASSVEGTSGSEQYF
TGTGCCAGCAGCGTAGAGGGGACTAGCGGGAGTGAGCAGTACTTC
>TRBD1|-|16|TRBJ1-5|TRBV28
CASTARDRGYHQPQHF
TGTGCCAGCACCGCCCGGGACAGGGGCTATCATCAGCCCCAGCATTTT
>TRBD1|-|13|TRBJ2-7|TRBV28
CASSGTGSYEQYF
TGTGCCAGCAGCGGGACAGGGTCCTACGAGCAGTACTTC
>TRBD2|few|15|TRBJ2-3|TRBV30
CAWSVHGGSSGTQYF
TGTGCCTGGAGTGTACATGGCGGGAGTTCCGGTACGCAGTATTTT
>TRBD2|-|15|TRBJ2-3|TRBV14
CASSRRGGSTDTQYF
TGTGCCAGCAGCCGCCGGGGGGGGAGCACAGATACGCAGTATTTT
>TRBD2|-|13|TRBJ2-7|TRBV7-9
CASSAPGGEEQYF
TGTGCCAGCAGCGCCCCTGGGGGGGAAGAGCAGTACTTC
>TRBD2|few|18|TRBJ2-1|TRBV4-1
CASSQASLAGGSYNEQFF
TGCGCCAGCAGCCAAGCCTCGCTAGCGGGGGGCTCCTACAATGAGCAGTTCTTC
>-|-|14|TRBJ2-5|TRBV6-6
CASSRRGSQETQYF
TGTGCCAGCAGTAGACGGGGATCACAAGAGACCCAGTACTTC
>-|-|16|TRBJ1-2|TRBV5-4
CASSLDGRVQNYGYTF
TGTGCCAGCAGCTTGGACGGCAGGGTGCAGAACTATGGCTACACCTTC
>-|-|15|TRBJ1-2|TRBV7-2
CASSRRDGGLGGYTF
TGTGCCAGCAGCAGGCGGGACGGAGGCCTGGGTGGCTACACCTTC
>-|-|13|TRBJ1-5|TRBV2
CASSERGIQPQHF
TGTGCCAGCAGTGAGAGGGGGATTCAGCCCCAGCATTTT
>TRBD1|-|15|TRBJ1-5|TRBV6-5
CASRPGTGVVQPQHF
TGTGCCAGCAGACCCGGGACAGGGGTTGTTCAGCCCCAGCATTTT
>-|-|14|TRBJ2-6|TRBV7-7
CASSPSFGANVLTF
TGTGCCAGCAGCCCTAGCTTCGGGGCCAACGTCCTGACTTTC
>TRBD2|-|15|TRBJ2-1|TRBV11-2
CASSTKRGAWNEQFF
TGTGCCAGCAGCACAAAGCGGGGGGCGTGGAATGAGCAGTTCTTC
>TRBD1|-|15|TRBJ1-1|TRBV5-1
CASTLTGGANTEAFF
TGCGCCAGCACTCTTACAGGGGGAGCTAACACTGAAGCTTTCTTT
>TRBD2|-|16|TRBJ2-7|TRBV5-4
CASSPRTSGRNPEQYF
TGTGCCAGCAGCCCGAGGACTAGCGGGAGGAATCCCGAGCAGTACTTC
>-|-|13|TRBJ1-1|TRBV5-1
CASSGTENTEAFF
TGCGCCAGCAGCGGAACAGAGAACACTGAAGCTTTCTTT
>-|-|15|TRBJ2-2|TRBV29-1
CSVGPRREDTGELFF
TGCAGCGTTGGGCCTCGCAGGGAGGACACCGGGGAGCTGTTTTTT
>-|-|16|TRBJ2-1|TRBV4-1
CASSQLGAGRNNEQFF
TGCGCCAGCAGCCAATTGGGGGCAGGGCGTAACAATGAGCAGTTCTTC
>-|-|14|TRBJ1-2|TRBV7-2
CASSLDNSVYGYTF
TGTGCCAGCAGCTTAGATAACAGTGTCTATGGCTACACCTTC
>TRBD1|-|14|TRBJ2-1|TRBV7-9
CASSNQGAYNEQFF
TGTGCCAGCAGCAACCAGGGGGCCTACAATGAGCAGTTCTTC
>-|-|13|TRBJ1-1|TRBV14
CASSQLGGIEAFF
TGTGCCAGCAGCCAACTTGGAGGAATTGAAGCTTTCTTT
>TRBD2|-|15|TRBJ2-5|TRBV7-2
CASSILAGTPETQYF
TGTGCCAGCAGCATACTAGCGGGTACTCCTGAGACCCAGTACTTC
>-|-|13|TRBJ1-1|TRBV30
CAWRAGPNTEAFF
TGTGCCTGGAGGGCAGGGCCGAACACTGAAGCTTTCTTT
>TRBD1|-|15|TRBJ1-5|TRBV5-1
CASSRSGQGDQPQHF
TGCGCCAGCAGCCGTTCCGGACAGGGTGATCAGCCCCAGCATTTT
>-|few|15|TRBJ2-2|TRBV7-7
CASSSSGAYTGELFF
TGTGCTAGCAGCAGTAGCGGAGCCTACACCGGGGAGCTGTTTTTT
>-|once|12|TRBJ1-1|TRBV19
CASSQGLTEAFF
TGTGCCAGTAGTCAGGGGCTCACTGAAGCTTTCTTT
>TRBD1|few|14|TRBJ2-1|TRBV28
CASSPPQGAYEQFF
TGTGCCAGCAGTCCGCCACAGGGGGCTTATGAGCAGTTCTTC
>-|-|12|TRBJ2-7|TRBV13
CASSCPECEQYF
TGTGCCAGCAGCTGCCCCGAGTGCGAGCAGTACTTC
>TRBD2|-|15|TRBJ2-7|TRBV9
CASSLRLADTYEQYF
TGTGCCAGCAGCCTAAGACTAGCGGACACCTACGAGCAGTACTTC
>-|-|14|TRBJ1-2|TRBV4-2
CASSQGQQNYGYTF
TGTGCCAGCAGCCAAGGACAGCAAAACTATGGCTACACCTTC
>-|-|15|TRBJ1-5|TRBV28
CASMGIFSGNQPQHF
TGTGCCAGCATGGGGATTTTTAGCGGCAATCAGCCCCAGCATTTT
>-|-|13|TRBJ2-3|TRBV25-1
CASSDGNADTQYF
TGTGCCAGCAGTGACGGGAATGCAGATACGCAGTATTTT
>-|-|14|TRBJ1-4|TRBV27
CASRSLATNEKLFF
TGTGCCAGCAGGTCCCTTGCAACTAATGAAAAACTGTTTTTT
>TRBD1|-|15|TRBJ1-5|TRBV30
CAWRVGTGGNQPQHF
TGTGCCTGGAGGGTAGGGACAGGGGGAAATCAGCCCCAGCATTTT
>TRBD2|-|19|TRBJ2-2|TRBV19
CASSMGGLAGGSNTGELFF
TGTGCCAGTAGTATGGGGGGACTAGCGGGGGGCTCGAACACCGGGGAGCTGTTTTTT
>-|once|17|TRBJ2-3|TRBV7-2
CASRRIGTPSITDTQYF
TGTGCCAGCAGACGTATCGGGACACCATCGATCACAGATACGCAGTATTTT
>-|-|13|TRBJ1-6|TRBV5-6
CASSLESSITLHF
TGTGCCAGCAGCTTGGAGTCGTCTATAACCCTCCACTTT
>TRBD1|-|14|TRBJ2-1|TRBV28
CASIMTGGLNEQFF
TGTGCCAGCATTATGACAGGGGGCCTCAATGAGCAGTTCTTC
>-|-|15|TRBJ1-5|TRBV19
CASSIAAGGNQPQHF
TGTGCCAGTAGTATAGCGGCAGGGGGCAATCAGCCCCAGCATTTT